The 6 T cell receptor beta chains reported below all come from one sample, sequenced in a study of early T cells in non-severe SARS-CoV-2 infection. A single record per CDR3 protein comes from TCRdb applying MiXCR to the 5' RACE reads. The sample yields more than 60,000 distinct CDR3 sequences, around 13% seen once. The material was whole blood, obtained at baseline. These receptors all stem from an adult who was a healthcare worker with PCR-confirmed SARS-CoV-2 infection or an uninfected control (not recorded which). The donor label of this sample is uncertain.

The chain recombines TRBV7-9 with TRBJ1-5, with a weak D call TRBD1 (6 bases). This CDR3 has 13 amino acids. Germline-derived CDR1 and CDR2 are SEHNR and FQNEAQ (reference sequence). V shed 5 bases and J shed 5 bases, with 10 bases lying between them. The CDR3 DNA reads as TGTGCCAGCAGCCGGGGGCCTGATCAGCCCCAGCATTTT. Its translation: CASSRGPDQPQHF.

The chain joins TRBV4-2 to TRBJ2-5; perhaps TRBD2 as D (7 bases). CDR1 and CDR2 (germline): LGHNA, YNFKEQ. This CDR3 comprises 17 residues. Trimming shortened V by 3 bases and J by 5 bases, and 22 bases separated the two germline ends. The DNA for the CDR3 is TGTGCCAGCAGCCAGTCGGTTGGAGGGGGGGCCTCGGAGACCCAGTACTTC. This encodes CASSQSVGGGASETQYF.

The CDR3 loop is CATSRGQGINEQYV. Written as DNA, the CDR3 is TGTGCCACCTCACGGGGACAGGGGATCAACGAGCAGTACGTC. The V call is TRBV28, the J call TRBJ2-7; 10 positions match TRBD1. CDR1 and CDR2 (germline): MDHEN, SYDVKM. V gave up 10 bases and J gave up 5 bases; unmatched junction bases: 11. The CDR3 consists of 14 residues.

This clonotype was seen at least ten times. This chain joins TRBV20-1 and TRBJ2-2; D is unclear. Germline CDR1 and CDR2: DFQATT and SNEGSKA (reference sequence). This CDR3 spans 13 amino acids. V was cut by 6 bases and J by 2 bases, with 10 bases left in between. The CDR3 nucleotides read TGCAGTGCGCCTAGACTTAACACCGGGGAGCTGTTTTTT. It encodes CSAPRLNTGELFF.

This clonotype was seen many times. The rearrangement joins TRBV12-3 or TRBV12-4 to TRBJ2-3; no firm D call. The germline V and J ends were trimmed by 3 bases and 0 bases, with 7 bases remaining between them. This CDR3 has 14 residues. The CDR3, as DNA: TGTGCCAGCAGTTTTATGATAAGCACAGATACGCAGTATTTT. Amino acid sequence: CASSFMISTDTQYF.

This clonotype occurred a few times. The chain joins TRBV5-1 to TRBJ2-2, with 8 bases lining up with TRBD1. The CDR3 runs 16 residues. The germline CDR1 and CDR2 sequences are SGHRS and YFSETQ. V lost 2 bases to trimming and J lost 2 bases; unmatched junction nucleotides: 5. The CDR3, as DNA: TGCGCCAGCAGCTTTCCAGGGGGCACAAACACCGGGGAGCTGTTTTTT. Amino acid sequence: CASSFPGGTNTGELFF.